This T cell receptor (beta chain) was documented in a study of cytomegalovirus exposure and HLA in healthy donors. The repertoire was sequenced with immunoSEQ multiplex PCR; TCRdb's copy has only in-frame clones and lacks some. The sample carries approximately 73,000 clones, roughly 95% recorded once. This CDR3 has 16 amino acids. Trimming pared 4 bases from V and 9 bases from J, leaving 23 bases between. Germline assignment: CDR1 SGDLS and CDR2 YYNGEE. Source material: PBMCs. This TCR derives from a man between 18 and 29 years old in good health and CMV-seronegative. This sequence joins TRBV9 and TRBJ2-1; possibly TRBD2 for D (6 bases). The CDR3 DNA reads as TGTGCCAGCAGCCCGAACCCCCGGCCCGACGGGAGTGAGCAGTTCTTC. Its protein is CASSPNPRPDGSEQFF.